The clone carrying this TCR beta chain has a handful of counts. This sample was included in a study of T-cell reconstitution after alpha-beta-depleted transplantation in children. The CDR3 extends over 15 amino acids. Germline V gene sequence: CDR1 DFQATT, CDR2 SNEGSKA (reference sequence). Trimming took 3 bases from V and 3 from J; bases not matched to a gene: 6. Unique molecular identifiers were used in preparing the TCRbeta library. TCRdb itself ran the PCR reads through MiXCR, one entry per CDR3 protein. Of some 300,000 distinct CDR3 sequences listed, 10% are singletons. The chain combines TRBV20-1 with TRBJ2-3; 10 positions match TRBD2. Sample: PBMCs from the stem cell graft donor, taken from the stem cell graft. This TCR was recovered from a human donor who donated a stem cell graft to a child with acute lymphoblastic leukemia. The CDR3 bases are TGCAGTGCTAGGTCTAGCGGGAGTGGTACAGATACGCAGTATTTT. Its protein product is CSARSSGSGTDTQYF.